Listed below are T cell receptor beta chains from one sample, sequenced in a study of T cells in Graves' hyperthyroidism and ophthalmopathy. TCRdb called the multiplex PCR reads again in MiXCR, with one record for every CDR3 protein. The sample carries about 300,000 distinct CDR3 sequences, 20% to 25% recorded once. Sequenced material: blood. The receptor set was obtained from a man aged 35 to 55 with Graves' hyperthyroidism that later progressed to Graves' ophthalmopathy. CDR3s include the opening cysteine and the closing phenylalanine or tryptophan. Each record gives: clone size, J gene, D gene, V gene, CDR3 DNA, CDR3 protein. D genes are given only for firm matches. Size is omitted from some rows. Given values are once, few, many or a class for expanded clones.

- | TRBJ2-7 | TRBD1 | TRBV27 | TGTGCCAGCAGTCCATTGGGACAGGGGGTCTACGAGCAGTACTTC | CASSPLGQGVYEQYF
many | TRBJ2-7 | TRBD1 | TRBV20-1 | TGCAGTGCACCGGGACAGGCATACCACGAGCAGTACTTC | CSAPGQAYHEQYF
many | TRBJ2-7 | - | TRBV20-1 | TGCAGTGCTAGTAGGGACGTACGCGAGCAGTACTTC | CSASRDVREQYF
many | TRBJ1-1 | - | TRBV6-5 | TGTGCCAGCCTCACCGGGGGGCGCGTTGAAGCTTTCTTT | CASLTGGRVEAFF
many | TRBJ1-5 | - | TRBV2 | TGTGCCAGCAGTTTAACCGTGGATCAGCCCCAGCATTTT | CASSLTVDQPQHF
many | TRBJ1-5 | TRBD1 | TRBV18 | TGTGCCAGCTCACCTAGGACAGGGCCCAATCAGCCCCAGCATTTT | CASSPRTGPNQPQHF
many | TRBJ1-1 | - | TRBV4-2 | TGTGCCAGCAGCCAACCTGGACATAAGAACACTGAAGCTTTCTTT | CASSQPGHKNTEAFF
- | TRBJ2-7 | TRBD1 | TRBV12-3/TRBV12-4 | TGTGCCAGCAGTCCCCAGGGGGATCCTTCCTACGAGCAGTACTTC | CASSPQGDPSYEQYF
many | TRBJ2-7 | - | TRBV27 | TGTGCCAGCAGTCTCGGACCGGCTCGAGAGCAGTACTTC | CASSLGPAREQYF
many | TRBJ2-3 | - | TRBV20-1 | TGCAGTGCTAGGGGGGCAGGGGATCCAGATACGCAGTATTTT | CSARGAGDPDTQYF
many | TRBJ2-5 | TRBD2 | TRBV29-1 | TGCAGCGTTGAAGTGGGACCGGGACTAGCGGGAGCTGAGACCCAGTACTTC | CSVEVGPGLAGAETQYF
- | TRBJ1-5 | - | TRBV12-3/TRBV12-4 | TGTGCCAGCAGTTACGATGGGAGGGATCAGCCCCAGCATTTT | CASSYDGRDQPQHF
many | TRBJ1-1 | - | TRBV5-1 | TGCGCCAGCAGCATACAGGGATATGCTGAAGCTTTCTTT | CASSIQGYAEAFF
many | TRBJ2-7 | TRBD2 | TRBV6-1 | TGTGCCGTTGGGCTAGCGGACTCCTACGAGCAGTACTTC | CAVGLADSYEQYF
many | TRBJ1-5 | - | TRBV6-1 | TGTGCCAGCAGCCCGGTAGCGAATCAGCCCCAGCATTTT | CASSPVANQPQHF
many | TRBJ2-5 | - | TRBV6-2/TRBV6-3 | TGTGCCATCGGAGAAGGGGCACTGGAGACCCAGTACTTC | CAIGEGALETQYF
few | TRBJ2-7 | - | TRBV6-1 | TGTGCCAGCAGGTCCAGAAGCGGAGGATGGTCCTACGAGCAGTACTTC | CASRSRSGGWSYEQYF
- | TRBJ2-2 | - | TRBV9 | TGTGCCAGCAGCGTAGCTACAGAGAACACCGGGGAGCTGTTTTTT | CASSVATENTGELFF
- | TRBJ2-7 | - | TRBV6-1 | TGTGCCAGCAGTGAAGAGGCAGGGTTCGACGAGCAGTACTTC | CASSEEAGFDEQYF
many | TRBJ2-7 | TRBD1 | TRBV12-3/TRBV12-4 | TGTGCCAGCAGCCCGCCGGGACAGGGCGGTAGGCAGTACTTC | CASSPPGQGGRQYF
many | TRBJ2-7 | TRBD2 | TRBV28 | TGTGCCAGCAAACCTCCGGGACTAGCGGGCTACGAGCAGTACTTC | CASKPPGLAGYEQYF
many | TRBJ1-5 | TRBD1 | TRBV7-9 | TGTGCCAGCAGCAGAAACGCTGACAGGGCGCAGCATTTT | CASSRNADRAQHF
many | TRBJ2-5 | - | TRBV5-1 | TGCGCCAGCAGCCCTGGTTACAAAGAGACCCAGTACTTC | CASSPGYKETQYF
many | TRBJ2-5 | - | TRBV2 | TGTGCCAGCCATTTAGCGAAGTACCAAGAGACCCAGTACTTC | CASHLAKYQETQYF
many | TRBJ2-5 | TRBD1 | TRBV24-1 | TGTGCCACCAGTGACAGACAGGGACCCTCTCAAGAGACCCAGTACTTC | CATSDRQGPSQETQYF
many | TRBJ2-3 | - | TRBV7-9 | TGTGCCAGCAGTAGACCAGGGTCGGGAGATACGCAGTATTTT | CASSRPGSGDTQYF
many | TRBJ1-3 | - | TRBV18 | TGTGCCAGCTCACAGGTCTCTGGAAACACCATATATTTT | CASSQVSGNTIYF
many | TRBJ2-7 | - | TRBV2 | TGTGCCAGCAAGATGGAAGGGACCAGTACGGAGCAGTACTTC | CASKMEGTSTEQYF
many | TRBJ2-5 | TRBD1 | TRBV6-5 | TGTGCCAGCAGTTCGGGACAGACTCAAGAGACCCAGTACTTC | CASSSGQTQETQYF
once | TRBJ2-5 | TRBD2 | TRBV20-1 | TGCAGTGCTAGAGTCGGAGGGAGGGTAATCCAAGAGACCCAGTACTTC | CSARVGGRVIQETQYF
many | TRBJ2-7 | - | TRBV20-1 | TGCAGTGCTCGTCTAGGGTTAACCGGATGGGAGCAGTACTTC | CSARLGLTGWEQYF
many | TRBJ2-2 | - | TRBV13 | TGTGCCAGTGGACAGCTTAACACCGGGGAGCTGTTTTTT | CASGQLNTGELFF
many | TRBJ1-1 | - | TRBV6-5 | TGTGCCAGCAGTTACTTTGGGGAGAACACTGAAGCTTTCTTT | CASSYFGENTEAFF
many | TRBJ2-7 | TRBD2 | TRBV20-1 | TGCAGTGCTACGGGACTAGCGGGAGGGCCCTACGAGCAGTACTTC | CSATGLAGGPYEQYF
many | TRBJ2-5 | TRBD1 | TRBV18 | TGTGCCAGCTCACCACCGTCTCAGGGGGAATTTGCGAAGACCCAGTACTTC | CASSPPSQGEFAKTQYF
many | TRBJ2-7 | - | TRBV2 | TGTGCCAGCAGTCGAGCTTCCTACGAGCAGTACTTC | CASSRASYEQYF
many | TRBJ2-5 | - | TRBV7-9 | TGTGCCAGCAGCCGTCCACTCCAAGAGACCCAGTACTTC | CASSRPLQETQYF
many | TRBJ2-3 | - | TRBV20-1 | TGCAGTGCTACAAAACTAGTACGGCCAGATACGCAGTATTTT | CSATKLVRPDTQYF
many | TRBJ2-7 | TRBD1 | TRBV7-8 | TGTGCCAGCAGCCTACCCCCCGGGACAGCGATTTACGAGCAGTACTTC | CASSLPPGTAIYEQYF
many | TRBJ2-5 | - | TRBV18 | TGTGCCAGCTCGCCAAGTTCCGGGACATCCTCTGAGGGGACCCAGTACTTC | CASSPSSGTSSEGTQYF
many | TRBJ2-2 | TRBD1 | TRBV4-2 | TGTGCCAGCAGCCACCCCTCGACAGGGTCCGGGGAGCTGTTTTTT | CASSHPSTGSGELFF
few | TRBJ2-5 | TRBD1 | TRBV29-1 | TGCAGCGTTCCCGGACAGGGACAAGAGACCCAGTACTTC | CSVPGQGQETQYF
many | TRBJ2-3 | - | TRBV12-5 | TGTGCTAGTGGTTTGGTAATTGCGGTACGCACAGATACGCAGTATTTT | CASGLVIAVRTDTQYF
many | TRBJ2-7 | - | TRBV12-3/TRBV12-4 | TGTGCCAGCAGTAAGGACGTCTCCTACGAGCAGTACTTC | CASSKDVSYEQYF
- | TRBJ2-6 | - | TRBV5-1 | TGCGCCAGCAGCTTGGCCGGCATCTCTGGGGCCAACGTCCTGACTTTC | CASSLAGISGANVLTF
- | TRBJ1-1 | - | TRBV12-3/TRBV12-4 | TGTGCCAGCAGAAGGGCCATGAACACTGAAGCTTTCTTT | CASRRAMNTEAFF
many | TRBJ2-5 | - | TRBV28 | TGTGCCAGCAGCTCGGGTAGGGCCGCTAAAGAGACCCAGTACTTC | CASSSGRAAKETQYF
many | TRBJ2-6 | - | TRBV7-9 | TGTGCCAGCACGTATACTAACTCTGGGGCCAACGTCCTGACTTTC | CASTYTNSGANVLTF
many | TRBJ2-5 | TRBD1 | TRBV29-1 | TGCAGCGTTGTTACAGGGGGGAAGACCCAGTACTTC | CSVVTGGKTQYF
many | TRBJ1-5 | - | TRBV12-5 | TGTGCTAGTGGTTTGAGTCCGAATCAGCCCCAGCATTTT | CASGLSPNQPQHF
- | TRBJ1-2 | TRBD1 | TRBV20-1 | TGCAGTGCTAGAGGTGGACAGGGTGATGGCTACACCTTC | CSARGGQGDGYTF
many | TRBJ1-1 | - | TRBV19 | TGTGCCAGTAGTAGCTGGGGGCATAGGGACACTGAAGCTTTCTTT | CASSSWGHRDTEAFF
many | TRBJ2-3 | - | TRBV12-3/TRBV12-4 | TGTGCCAGCGGGCGAGGCACAGATACGCAGTATTTT | CASGRGTDTQYF
many | TRBJ1-1 | - | TRBV3-1 | TGTGCCAGCAGCCAAGATCACCAGGGTCTCACTGAAGCTTTCTTT | CASSQDHQGLTEAFF
- | TRBJ1-2 | - | TRBV6-1 | TGTGCCAGCAGTGAGGGGCCAAGTCCCGTATTCTATGGCTACACCTTC | CASSEGPSPVFYGYTF
many | TRBJ2-7 | - | TRBV2 | TGTGCCTCCCTGGGGCGGGCGACCTCCTACGAGCAGTACTTC | CASLGRATSYEQYF
- | TRBJ1-2 | - | TRBV30 | TGTGCCTGGGTGGGGGGGAACTATGGCTACACCTTC | CAWVGGNYGYTF
- | TRBJ2-5 | - | TRBV20-1 | TGCAGTGCTAGAGTTTCCCAAGACACCCAGTACTTC | CSARVSQDTQYF
- | TRBJ1-5 | - | TRBV12-3/TRBV12-4 | TGTGCCAGCAGTTTTGACGGGACACGGGAACAGCCCCAGCATTTT | CASSFDGTREQPQHF
many | TRBJ2-2 | - | TRBV6-4 | TGTGCCAGCAGTGATTTCGCGAACACCGGGGAGCTGTTTTTT | CASSDFANTGELFF